Shown below are 25 T cell receptor beta chains from a single sample sequenced in a study of PD-1 blockade in classical Hodgkin lymphoma. Clones were sequenced by immunoSEQ multiplex PCR, and TCRdb holds only the in-frame ones, with some missing. The table includes more than 45,000 clones, around 67% detected once. Each patient's relapse followed autologous stem cell transplantation, and brentuximab vedotin exposure varied. The sample in question was peripheral blood mononuclear cells (PBMCs), obtained before the second cycle of nivolumab. All receptors derive from a human donor with classical Hodgkin lymphoma.

This clone was observed at least ten times. The chain combines TRBV19 with TRBJ1-1; a possible D gene is TRBD1 (5 bases). CDR1 LNHDA and CDR2 SQIVND come from the germline V gene (reference sequence). Trimming removed 6 bases at V and 4 bases at J, with 15 bases between. The CDR3 runs 14 residues. CDR3: CASRGTPASTEAFF. For the CDR3, the DNA is TGTGCCAGTAGGGGGACCCCAGCGAGCACTGAAGCTTTCTTT. Complete variable domain (other parts from reference TRBV19 and TRBJ1-1): DGGITQSPKYLFRKEGQNVTLSCEQNLNHDAMYWYRQDPGQGLRLIYYSQIVNDFQKGDIAEGYSVSREKKESFPLTVTSAQKNPTAFYLCASRGTPASTEAFFGQGTRLTVV.

The J gene is TRBJ2-1, the V gene TRBV6-5; a possible D gene is TRBD1 (5 bases). The length of the CDR3 is 11 residues. In germline, CDR1 is MNHEY, CDR2 SVGAGI. V lost 7 bases and J lost 8, with 9 bases in between. CDR3 nucleotides: TGTGCCAGCACAGGGCGCGATGAGCAGTTCTTC. It is translated as CASTGRDEQFF.

This clone was recorded only once. This CDR3 is CASSPTGLGYTF. CDR3 DNA: TGTGCCAGCAGTCCTACAGGTTTGGGCTACACCTTC. The V call is TRBV6-6, the J call TRBJ1-2; TRBD1 is a possible D gene (5 bases). Germline-derived CDR1 and CDR2 are MNHNY and SVGAGI (reference sequence). Trimming shortened V by 5 bases and J by 8 bases, and 12 bases separated the two germline ends. The CDR3 consists of 12 residues.

This chain links TRBV19 with TRBJ1-2; no clear D. The CDR3 runs to 13 residues. Trimming pared 4 bases from V and 4 bases from J, leaving 10 bases between. The V gene's germline CDR1 is LNHDA and CDR2 SQIVND (reference sequence). The CDR3 protein is CASSRDLGYGYTF. CDR3 bases: TGTGCCAGTAGTAGGGATCTGGGCTATGGCTACACCTTC.

The rearrangement links TRBV18 to TRBJ1-1; D ambiguous. V was clipped by 1 base and J by 4 bases, with 10 bases between them. The CDR3 runs to 14 residues. Germline lookup yields CDR1 KGHSH and CDR2 LQKENI. The CDR3 protein is CASSPRPVGTEAFF. For the CDR3, the DNA is TGTGCCAGCTCACCACGGCCGGTTGGCACTGAAGCTTTCTTT. Using reference TRBV18 and TRBJ1-1 for the parts outside the CDR3, the full variable domain is NAGVMQNPRHLVRRRGQEARLRCSPMKGHSHVYWYRQLPEEGLKFMVYLQKENIIDESGMPKERFSAEFPKEGPSILRIQQVVRGDSAAYFCASSPRPVGTEAFFGQGTRLTVV.

This clone was detected a few times. The chain carries TRBV6-5 and TRBJ1-1, with D perhaps TRBD1 (5 bases). V was trimmed by 8 bases and J by 3 bases, leaving 16 bases between them. Germline CDR1 and CDR2: MNHEY and SVGAGI. This CDR3 comprises 14 residues. The CDR3 sequence: CASHIGVGDTEAFF. CDR3 bases: TGTGCCAGCCATATCGGGGTGGGGGACACTGAAGCTTTCTTT.

The V call is TRBV7-9, the J call TRBJ2-7, with 8 bases fitting TRBD1. The CDR3 is 16 residues long. The J segment lost 3 bases and the V segment lost 1 base, leaving 8 bases of the junction unmatched. CDR1 is SEHNR, CDR2 FQNEAQ, per germline (reference sequence). CDR3 loop: CASSLGGQASGYEQYF. The CDR3 DNA reads as TGTGCCAGCAGCTTAGGGGGACAGGCGTCCGGCTACGAGCAGTACTTC.

This clone was seen once. The V and J genes are TRBV30 and TRBJ2-1; 11 positions match TRBD1. This CDR3 contains 14 residues. V lost 0 bases, J lost 5 bases, and 0 bases stayed unmatched. The germline V gene has CDR1 GTSNPN and CDR2 SVGIG (reference sequence). The CDR3 spells CAWSVGQGDNEQFF. The CDR3 nucleotides read TGTGCCTGGAGTGTGGGACAGGGGGACAATGAGCAGTTCTTC.

V is TRBV27 and J is TRBJ1-6; 8 bases agree with TRBD1. With V trimmed by 5 bases and J by 7 bases, 4 bases remained unmatched. The CDR3 consists of 14 residues. From germline, CDR1 is MNHEY and CDR2 SMNVEV (reference sequence). Written as DNA, the CDR3 is TGTGCCAGCAGTAGGGGGGACAGGAATTCACCCCTCCACTTT. It is translated as CASSRGDRNSPLHF.

The chain combines TRBV6-4 with TRBJ2-1, with 7 bases matching TRBD2. CDR1 and CDR2 from the germline V gene are MRHNA and SNTAGT. The CDR3 extends over 14 amino acids. J gave up 8 bases and V 5 bases, and 9 bases lay outside the gene matches. The CDR3 spells CASSRGDRVDEQFF. The DNA of the CDR3 is TGTGCCAGCAGTCGGGGGGACCGTGTGGATGAGCAGTTCTTC.

This sequence joins TRBV30 and TRBJ2-6; D may be TRBD1 (7 bases). The CDR3 spans 17 residues. CDR1 is GTSNPN and CDR2 is SVGIG in the germline V gene (reference sequence). V lost 5 bases, J lost 1 base, and 18 bases lay in between. CDR3: CAWSSAGGRSGANVLTF. The DNA for the CDR3 is TGTGCCTGGTCCTCGGCAGGGGGGAGGTCTGGGGCCAACGTCCTGACTTTC.

This chain uses TRBV7-8 with TRBJ1-4, with D unclear. Per the germline V gene, CDR1 is SGHVS and CDR2 is FQNEAQ. The CDR3 is made up of 16 amino acids. The V gene lost 1 base and the J gene lost 8 bases, with 17 bases spanning the gap. The CDR3 sequence is CASSLVEVMSGEKLFF. CDR3 bases: TGTGCCAGCAGCTTAGTGGAGGTTATGAGCGGAGAAAAACTGTTTTTT.

This chain joins TRBV28 and TRBJ2-3; 7 bases fit TRBD1. Germline CDR1 MDHEN, CDR2 SYDVKM. This CDR3 is 16 amino acids long. With 5 bases clipped from V and 2 bases from J, the junction kept 10 bases outside the gene matches. CDR3 sequence (DNA): TGTGCCAGCAGTATCCGGACAGGAGTACTCACAGATACGCAGTATTTT. Translating gives CASSIRTGVLTDTQYF.

In the case of this clone: The same CDR3 can be traced to other DNA sequences in this sample. The CDR3 DNA is TGTGCCAGCAGCCTCCGGACAGGGGGCTTATACGAGCAGTACTTC. As protein: CASSLRTGGLYEQYF. This rearrangement joins TRBV7-2 to TRBJ2-7, with 11 bases lining up with TRBD1. This CDR3 has 15 amino acids. After removal of 5 bases from V and 4 bases from J, the junction contained 7 bases not matched to a gene. Looked up from germline, CDR1 is SGHTA and CDR2 is FQGNSA.

This rearrangement joins TRBV19 to TRBJ1-3; 9 bases fit TRBD1. Germline V lookup: CDR1 LNHDA, CDR2 SQIVND (reference sequence). The CDR3 totals 14 residues. V lost 3 bases to trimming and J lost 3 bases; unmatched junction nucleotides: 0. Here the CDR3 reads CASSMDRGGNTIYF. The CDR3 nucleotides are TGTGCCAGTAGTATGGACAGGGGTGGAAACACCATATATTTT.

The chain uses TRBV5-1 and TRBJ1-2, with 8 bases aligning to TRBD1. Germline CDR1 and CDR2: SGHRS and YFSETQ. Losses at the gene ends were 2 bases for V and 1 base for J; bases not matched to a gene: 16. The CDR3 has 19 amino acids. DNA of the CDR3: TGCGCCAGCAGCTTATCTACTCCGGGACAGGCTAAAGTTAACTATGGCTACACCTTC. Amino acid sequence: CASSLSTPGQAKVNYGYTF.

The rearrangement uses TRBV7-3 and TRBJ2-2, with TRBD1 matching 9 bases. Trimming cost V 3 bases and J 3 bases; bases outside gene matches: 2. This CDR3 spans 15 amino acids. CDR1 SGHTA and CDR2 FQGTGA come from the germline V gene. The CDR3 DNA sequence: TGTGCCAGCAGCTTTACAGGGGGCTACACCGGGGAGCTGTTTTTT. This encodes CASSFTGGYTGELFF.

The chain employs TRBV6-5 and TRBJ1-2; the D gene is possibly TRBD1 (6 bases). The V end lost 4 bases, the J end lost 4 bases, and 10 bases lay between the germline ends. This CDR3 comprises 13 residues. Germline V CDR1 and CDR2: MNHEY, SVGAGI. CDR3 in DNA: TGTGCCAGCAGTTTACAGGGCCTCTATGGCTACACCTTC. As protein: CASSLQGLYGYTF.

The V call is TRBV6-4, the J call TRBJ2-1; the match to TRBD2 covers 10 bases. Losses at the gene ends were 5 bases for V and 2 bases for J; bases not matched to a gene: 3. CDR1 is MRHNA, CDR2 SNTAGT, per germline. CDR3 length equals 15 residues. The CDR3 coding sequence is TGTGCCAGCAGTTGGACTAGCGGCACCTACAATGAGCAGTTCTTC. Encoded protein: CASSWTSGTYNEQFF.

This chain links TRBV7-8 with TRBJ1-1; unclear D gene. V was trimmed by 0 bases and J by 11 bases, leaving 13 bases between them. CDR3 length equals 13 residues. Germline CDR1 is SGHVS and CDR2 is FQNEAQ. CDR3 coding DNA: TGTGCCAGCAGCTTAGCGAACGGGCCAAGGGCTTTCTTT. It encodes CASSLANGPRAFF.

V is TRBV7-3 and J is TRBJ1-1; 7 nucleotides agree with TRBD1. J lost 5 bases, V lost 3 bases, and 3 bases had no gene match. The CDR3 is made up of 13 amino acids. CDR1 is SGHTA, CDR2 FQGTGA, per germline. In nucleotides, the CDR3 is TGTGCCAGCAGCTTCAGGGGGGCGACTGAAGCTTTCTTT. Protein sequence: CASSFRGATEAFF.

This chain connects TRBV5-6 to TRBJ1-3; unclear D gene. The CDR3 covers 13 residues. Germline V lookup: CDR1 SGHDT, CDR2 YYEEEE. V was cut by 3 bases and J by 4 bases, with 8 bases left in between. The CDR3 here is CASSWRSGNTIYF. DNA of the CDR3: TGTGCCAGCAGCTGGAGATCAGGAAACACCATATATTTT.

The gene calls are TRBV30 and TRBJ1-4; 7 bases match TRBD1. CDR1 is GTSNPN and CDR2 is SVGIG in the germline V gene (reference sequence). V lost 2 bases and J lost 4; bases outside the gene matches: 10. This CDR3 has 16 residues. CDR3 DNA: TGTGCCTGGAGTCTAACACCGGGACAGATTAATGAAAAACTGTTTTTT. Translation: CAWSLTPGQINEKLFF. The entire variable domain, with the rest obtained from reference TRBV30 and TRBJ1-4, is as follows: SQTIHQWPATLVQPVGSPLSLECTVEGTSNPNLYWYRQAAGRGLQLLFYSVGIGQISSEVPQNLSASRPQDRQFILSSKKLLLSDSGFYLCAWSLTPGQINEKLFFGSGTQLSVL.

This clone was seen just once. The chain has TRBV7-2 and TRBJ2-7, with D perhaps TRBD1 or TRBD2 (6 bases each). The CDR3 spans 15 residues. Germline CDR1 is SGHTA and CDR2 is FQGNSA. Trimming removed 5 bases at V and 2 bases at J, with 16 bases between. CDR3 loop: CASSDKGGRTYEQYF. For the CDR3, the DNA is TGTGCCAGCAGCGACAAGGGGGGACGGACCTACGAGCAGTACTTC.

This chain joins TRBV9 and TRBJ2-5; D ambiguous. The DNA end is a closer match to TRBJ2-7, so the J assignment may be wrong. CDR1 and CDR2 (germline): SGDLS, YYNGEE. This CDR3 spans 13 amino acids. The CDR3 spells CASSVSPGYEQYF. CDR3 coding DNA: TGTGCCAGCAGCGTATCTCCCGGCTACGAGCAGTACTTC.